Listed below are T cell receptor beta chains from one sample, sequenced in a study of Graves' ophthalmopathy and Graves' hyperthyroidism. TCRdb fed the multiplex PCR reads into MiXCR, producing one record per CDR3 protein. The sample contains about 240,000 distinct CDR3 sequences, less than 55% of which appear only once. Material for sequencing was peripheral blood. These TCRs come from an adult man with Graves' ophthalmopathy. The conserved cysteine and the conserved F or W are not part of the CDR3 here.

ASSPGQGAFSPLH | TRBJ1-6 | TRBV7-6
ASSLFRTGEVGYT | TRBJ1-2 | TRBV5-6
ASSRKTGDQETQY | TRBJ2-5 | TRBV7-9
ASSLTGDPNTEAF | TRBJ1-1 | TRBV7-8
ASSNFDRGNSPLH | TRBJ1-6 | TRBV2
ASSLTYNSPLH | TRBJ1-6 | TRBV7-3
ATEAGSGTGELF | TRBJ2-2 | TRBV2
ASSQESVGYTEAF | TRBJ1-1 | TRBV4-2
ASSSRQGEFYEQY | TRBJ2-7 | TRBV4-2
ASNRDMGNQPQH | TRBJ1-5 | TRBV6-1
ASSPDRDRTGELF | TRBJ2-2 | TRBV7-2
ASSWGRNSPLH | TRBJ1-6 | TRBV9
ASSPTFGTSAEQY | TRBJ2-7 | TRBV7-9
SAREPSTGGGTEAF | TRBJ1-1 | TRBV20-1
ATPQQGAGNTIY | TRBJ1-3 | TRBV12-3/TRBV12-4
ASSFQGVRGNQPQH | TRBJ1-5 | TRBV2
ASRRDGNQPQH | TRBJ1-5 | TRBV6-5
ASSTDRLNSPLH | TRBJ1-6 | TRBV12-3/TRBV12-4
SVVQGSSYEQY | TRBJ2-7 | TRBV29-1
ATSRRQATNQPQH | TRBJ1-5 | TRBV12-3/TRBV12-4
ASSPQPRSETQY | TRBJ2-5 | TRBV7-8
ASSSLRHEVYGYT | TRBJ1-2 | TRBV5-6
SVDRDDGYT | TRBJ1-2 | TRBV29-1
ASSPPGHHSYEQY | TRBJ2-7 | TRBV7-9
ATSVGQGGSYEQY | TRBJ2-7 | TRBV24-1
ASSPPPGVELF | TRBJ2-2 | TRBV9
ASNTTGAGANVLT | TRBJ2-6 | TRBV6-5
ASRGLAGGDNEPQH | TRBJ1-5 | TRBV2
ASRAGQAYSYEQY | TRBJ2-7 | TRBV7-2
ASSLDKGHEQY | TRBJ2-7 | TRBV11-2
SARMLGTRSYEQY | TRBJ2-7 | TRBV20-1
ASSTQGNTIY | TRBJ1-3 | TRBV19
ASSLDMQPQH | TRBJ1-5 | TRBV7-8
ASSPRRGFGDTEAF | TRBJ1-1 | TRBV11-3
ASSDGYT | TRBJ1-2 | TRBV2
ASSFGAEGNTEAF | TRBJ1-1 | TRBV7-8
ASSLLVGQGANVLT | TRBJ2-6 | TRBV6-5
ASSLEGQVSGYT | TRBJ1-2 | TRBV5-1
ASSSLDGRLHEQY | TRBJ2-7 | TRBV25-1
ASSAKMTGMGETQY | TRBJ2-5 | TRBV7-6
ASSRGFEQF | TRBJ2-1 | TRBV19
ASSQGNTEAF | TRBJ1-1 | TRBV14
ASSEWTVTNYGYT | TRBJ1-2 | TRBV2
ASSWGGLDEQY | TRBJ2-7 | TRBV5-1
ASSGGEGRGLNYGYT | TRBJ1-2 | TRBV12-3/TRBV12-4
ASSPLAGGTNEQY | TRBJ2-7 | TRBV7-2
SVVGRERGQPQH | TRBJ1-5 | TRBV29-1
ASRQYGYT | TRBJ1-2 | TRBV19
AISTGTSGGAGHGETQY | TRBJ2-5 | TRBV10-3
ASSLEQGASGNTIY | TRBJ1-3 | TRBV12-3/TRBV12-4
SVPGRTGGVGGYT | TRBJ1-2 | TRBV29-1
SARDRQGTYSGANVLT | TRBJ2-6 | TRBV20-1
ASSLGLPNTGELF | TRBJ2-2 | TRBV7-2
ASSSGTGLGYGYT | TRBJ1-2 | TRBV7-2
SARAHHEGYEQY | TRBJ2-7 | TRBV20-1